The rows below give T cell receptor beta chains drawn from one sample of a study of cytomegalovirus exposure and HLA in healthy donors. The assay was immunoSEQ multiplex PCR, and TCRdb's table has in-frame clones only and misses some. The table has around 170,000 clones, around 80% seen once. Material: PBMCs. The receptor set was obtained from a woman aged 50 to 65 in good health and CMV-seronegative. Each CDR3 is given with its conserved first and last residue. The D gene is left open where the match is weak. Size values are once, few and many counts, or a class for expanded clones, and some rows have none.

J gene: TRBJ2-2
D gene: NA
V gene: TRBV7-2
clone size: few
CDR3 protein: CASSLERTGELFF
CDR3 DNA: TGTGCCAGCAGCTTAGAGCGAACCGGGGAGCTGTTTTTT

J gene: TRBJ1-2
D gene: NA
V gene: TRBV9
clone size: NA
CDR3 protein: CASSARGRFGYTF
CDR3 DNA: TGTGCCAGCAGCGCCAGGGGCAGGTTCGGCTACACCTTC

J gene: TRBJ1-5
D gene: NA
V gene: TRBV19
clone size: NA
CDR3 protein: CASSVNWGGNQPQHF
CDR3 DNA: TGTGCCAGTAGTGTGAATTGGGGGGGCAATCAGCCCCAGCATTTT

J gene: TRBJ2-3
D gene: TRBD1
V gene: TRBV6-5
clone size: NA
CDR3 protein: CASSYWGGQGDTQYF
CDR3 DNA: TGTGCCAGCAGTTACTGGGGGGGACAGGGCGATACGCAGTATTTT

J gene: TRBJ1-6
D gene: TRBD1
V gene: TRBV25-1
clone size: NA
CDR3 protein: CASSEWTGINSPLHF
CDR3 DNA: TGTGCCAGCAGTGAATGGACAGGAATTAATTCACCCCTCCACTTT

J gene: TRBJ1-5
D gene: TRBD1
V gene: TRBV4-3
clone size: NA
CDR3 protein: CASSLGGGRAINQPQHF
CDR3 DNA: TGCGCCAGCAGCCTTGGAGGGGGCAGGGCAATCAATCAGCCCCAGCATTTT

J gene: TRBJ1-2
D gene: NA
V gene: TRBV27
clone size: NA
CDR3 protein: CASRRTAGVNYGYTF
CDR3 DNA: TGTGCCAGCAGAAGGACAGCCGGTGTAAACTATGGCTACACCTTC

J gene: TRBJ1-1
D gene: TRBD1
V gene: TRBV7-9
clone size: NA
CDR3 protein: CASSSDRGEAFF
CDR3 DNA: TGTGCCAGCAGCTCGGACAGGGGTGAAGCTTTCTTT

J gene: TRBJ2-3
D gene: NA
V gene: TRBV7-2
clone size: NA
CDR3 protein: CASNHPRSISTDTQYF
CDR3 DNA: TGTGCCAGCAACCATCCCCGGTCGATTAGCACAGATACGCAGTATTTT

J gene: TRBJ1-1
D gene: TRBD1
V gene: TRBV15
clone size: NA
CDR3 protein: CATSSEDRGTPGAFF
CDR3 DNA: TGTGCCACCAGCAGTGAAGACAGGGGGACTCCTGGGGCTTTCTTT

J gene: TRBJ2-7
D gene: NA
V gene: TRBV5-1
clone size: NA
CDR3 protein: CASSLGQGAYDEQYF
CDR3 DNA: TGCGCCAGCAGCTTGGGGCAGGGCGCATATGACGAGCAGTACTTC

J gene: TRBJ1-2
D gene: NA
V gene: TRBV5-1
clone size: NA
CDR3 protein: CASSLGVADGYTF
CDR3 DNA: TGCGCCAGCAGCTTGGGGGTCGCGGATGGCTACACCTTC

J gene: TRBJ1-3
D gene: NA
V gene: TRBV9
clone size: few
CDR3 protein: CASSVSPGSSGNTIYF
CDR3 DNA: TGTGCCAGCAGCGTATCTCCAGGAAGTTCTGGAAACACCATATATTTT

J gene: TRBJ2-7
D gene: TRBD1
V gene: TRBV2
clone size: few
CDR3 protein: CASSRDSSYEQYF
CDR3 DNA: TGTGCCAGCAGCCGGGACAGCTCCTACGAGCAGTACTTC

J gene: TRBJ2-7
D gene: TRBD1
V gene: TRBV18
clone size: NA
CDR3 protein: CASSPRQGPLGEQYF
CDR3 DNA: TGTGCCAGCTCACCTAGACAGGGACCCCTGGGTGAGCAGTACTTC

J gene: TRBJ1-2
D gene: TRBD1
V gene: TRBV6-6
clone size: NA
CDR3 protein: CASRDQGAVGYTF
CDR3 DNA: TGTGCCAGCAGAGACCAGGGGGCGGTTGGCTACACCTTC

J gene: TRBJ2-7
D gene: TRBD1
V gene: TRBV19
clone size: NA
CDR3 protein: CASSEQGIHPYEQYF
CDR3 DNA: TGTGCCAGTTCCGAACAGGGGATTCACCCCTACGAGCAGTACTTC

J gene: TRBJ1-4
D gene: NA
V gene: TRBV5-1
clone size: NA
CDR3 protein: CASSLWGHITFHEKLFF
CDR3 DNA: TGCGCCAGCAGCTTGTGGGGACACATAACATTTCATGAAAAACTGTTTTTT

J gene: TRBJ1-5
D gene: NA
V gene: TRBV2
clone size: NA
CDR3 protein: CATAGAGHSNQPQHF
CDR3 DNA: TGTGCCACCGCGGGGGCGGGACATAGCAATCAGCCCCAGCATTTT

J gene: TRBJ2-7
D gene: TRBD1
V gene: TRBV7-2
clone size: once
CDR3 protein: CASSPWAGGPYEQYF
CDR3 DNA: TGTGCCAGCAGCCCTTGGGCAGGGGGCCCCTACGAGCAGTACTTC

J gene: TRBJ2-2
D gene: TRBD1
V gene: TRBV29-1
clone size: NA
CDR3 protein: CSGGGRGRTGELFF
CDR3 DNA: TGCAGCGGGGGTGGCAGGGGGCGAACCGGGGAGCTGTTTTTT

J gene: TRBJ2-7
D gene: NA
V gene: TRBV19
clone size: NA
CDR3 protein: CASSPGGYEQYF
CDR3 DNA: TGTGCCAGTAGTCCCGGAGGCTACGAGCAGTACTTC

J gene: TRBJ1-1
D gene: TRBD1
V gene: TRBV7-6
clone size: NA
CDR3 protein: CASSLTTGETEAFF
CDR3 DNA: TGTGCCAGCAGCTTAACGACAGGGGAGACTGAAGCTTTCTTT

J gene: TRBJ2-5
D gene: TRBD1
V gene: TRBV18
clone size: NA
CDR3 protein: CASSRNEGQGQETQYF
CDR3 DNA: TGTGCCAGCTCCCGGAATGAAGGACAGGGCCAAGAGACCCAGTACTTC

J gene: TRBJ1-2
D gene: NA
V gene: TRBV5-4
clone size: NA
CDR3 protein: CASSYRDTSGYTF
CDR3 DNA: TGTGCCAGCAGCTACAGGGACACTTCTGGCTACACCTTC

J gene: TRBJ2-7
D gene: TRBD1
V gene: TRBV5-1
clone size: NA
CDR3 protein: CASSMTGGDYEQYF
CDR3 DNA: TGCGCCAGCAGCATGACAGGGGGCGACTACGAGCAGTACTTC